These 13 T cell receptor beta chains share one sample of origin, sequenced in a study of OX40 agonist ivuxolimab in advanced cancers. Libraries were prepared by immunoSEQ multiplex PCR; TCRdb keeps only in-frame clonotypes and omits some of them. Of tens of thousands of clones in the sample, over 80% were seen once. The sample here was CD4+ or CD8+ T cells sorted from blood, taken in a trial of the OX40 agonist ivuxolimab. These TCRs come from an adult with an advanced solid tumor such as melanoma, head and neck, liver or kidney cancer.

The sample holds a few counts of this clone. V usage is TRBV6-1 and J usage is TRBJ1-4; D possibly corresponds to TRBD1 (5 bases). Germline V CDR1 and CDR2: MNHNS, SASEGT. The CDR3 sequence is 12 residues long. Trimming took off 4 bases at V and 9 bases at J, with 9 bases between the two ends. The CDR3 reads CASSVGRKKLFF. CDR3 sequence (DNA): TGTGCCAGCAGTGTGGGACGGAAAAAACTGTTTTTT.

CDR3 coding DNA: TGTGCCAGCTCACCCGCCGGGACAGGGGGCAAGAGCACCGGGGAGCTGTTTTTT. Translation: CASSPAGTGGKSTGELFF. The rearrangement links TRBV18 to TRBJ2-2; 12 positions match TRBD1. Looked up from germline, CDR1 is KGHSH and CDR2 is LQKENI. This CDR3 is built from 18 residues. V lost 3 bases, J lost 4 bases, and 9 bases stayed unmatched.

Within the sample, this clone is medium-sized. The chain carries TRBV15 and TRBJ1-5; D unclear. From germline, CDR1 is LNHNV and CDR2 YYDKDF (reference sequence). The V end was cut by 1 base, the J end by 8 bases, with 15 bases between. This CDR3 is 15 amino acids long. The CDR3 coding sequence is TGTGCCACCAGCAGAGTTGGGTCGGAGGGAAAGCCCCAGCATTTT. This gives the protein CATSRVGSEGKPQHF.

This sequence joins TRBV5-1 and TRBJ2-3; D is unresolved. Per germline, CDR1 SGHRS and CDR2 YFSETQ. The CDR3 consists of 15 residues. V was clipped by 0 bases and J by 0 bases, with 8 bases between them. This CDR3 reads CASSLVGYSTDTQYF. The CDR3 region has the DNA TGCGCCAGCAGCTTGGTTGGCTATAGCACAGATACGCAGTATTTT.

The chain has TRBV7-2 and TRBJ2-7; no firm D call. The CDR3 has 15 residues. Trimming cost V 1 base and J 6 bases, with 16 bases left between them. Per the germline V gene, CDR1 is SGHTA and CDR2 is FQGNSA. The CDR3 nucleotides are TGTGCCAGCAGCTTAGGCCCAGTGTTAGGGCTCGAGCAGTACTTC. It translates to CASSLGPVLGLEQYF.

The chain links TRBV19 to TRBJ2-7, with D unresolved. Trimming stripped 9 bases from V and 6 bases from J, with 21 bases between. Per the germline V gene, CDR1 is LNHDA and CDR2 is SQIVND (reference sequence). The CDR3 spans 14 residues. This CDR3 is CASSAVPYLGEQYF. In nucleotides, the CDR3 is TGTGCCAGCTCCGCCGTCCCCTACCTGGGCGAGCAGTACTTC.

The V and J genes are TRBV27 and TRBJ2-4; D gene unclear. The germline V gene encodes CDR1 MNHEY and CDR2 SMNVEV (reference sequence). The length of the CDR3 is 14 residues. V was trimmed by 4 bases and J by 0 bases, leaving 7 bases between them. This CDR3 is CASSWSLAKNIQYF. The DNA for the CDR3 is TGTGCCAGCAGTTGGTCGTTAGCCAAAAACATTCAGTACTTC.

V and J are TRBV9 and TRBJ2-1, with a tentative D call TRBD2 (6 bases). Trimming cost V 0 bases and J 4 bases, with 14 bases left between them. The CDR3 spans 16 residues. The germline V gene has CDR1 SGDLS and CDR2 YYNGEE. Here the CDR3 DNA reads TGTGCCAGCAGCGTAGCTTCGGGGGTCGGTTACAATGAGCAGTTCTTC. Translating it yields CASSVASGVGYNEQFF.

This chain links TRBV21-1 with TRBJ2-1; the DNA was not compared with TRBD2, the D call given in the table. TRBV21-1 counts as a pseudogene. The CDR3 is 17 residues long. CDR3 DNA sequence: TGTGCCAGCAAGTTATCGGACTACCTGAGCTCCTACAATGAGCAGTTCTTC. This sequence encodes CASKLSDYLSSYNEQFF.

J is TRBJ2-7 and V is TRBV5-1, with TRBD1 matching over 10 bases. The CDR3 sequence is 14 residues long. The J segment lost 5 bases and the V segment lost 4 bases, leaving 6 bases of the junction unmatched. The germline V gene has CDR1 SGHRS and CDR2 YFSETQ. CDR3 DNA sequence: TGCGCCAGCAGCCTAAGGACAGGGGGTGACGAGCAGTACTTC. Amino acids: CASSLRTGGDEQYF.

J is TRBJ2-3 and V is TRBV19, with TRBD2 as a possible D gene (6 bases). The CDR3 totals 14 residues. Germline CDR1 and CDR2: LNHDA and SQIVND (reference sequence). V gave up 7 bases and J gave up 1 base, with 12 bases separating them. CDR3 nucleotide sequence: TGTGCCAGTAACACCCCGGGGGGCACAGATACGCAGTATTTT. Its protein is CASNTPGGTDTQYF. Complete variable domain (other parts from reference TRBV19 and TRBJ2-3): DGGITQSPKYLFRKEGQNVTLSCEQNLNHDAMYWYRQDPGQGLRLIYYSQIVNDFQKGDIAEGYSVSREKKESFPLTVTSAQKNPTAFYLCASNTPGGTDTQYFGPGTRLTVL.

The gene calls are TRBV6-5 and TRBJ2-1, with TRBD2 identical over 14 bases. CDR1 is MNHEY, CDR2 SVGAGI, per germline. V lost 6 bases to trimming and J lost 8 bases; unmatched junction nucleotides: 6. This CDR3 has 15 residues. In DNA, the CDR3 is TGTGCCAGCAGGCGCGGGACTAGCGGGAGCGATGAGCAGTTCTTC. Translated, it gives CASRRGTSGSDEQFF.

The V and J genes are TRBV7-7 and TRBJ2-3; tentatively, D is TRBD2 (5 bases). Germline V gene lookup returns CDR1 SSHAT and CDR2 FNYEAQ (reference sequence). There are 15 residues in the CDR3. Trimming took off 2 bases at V and 5 bases at J, with 14 bases between the two ends. The CDR3 DNA sequence: TGTGCCAGCAGCTTATCCCCAGGTGAGGGAGATACGCAGTATTTT. Translating it yields CASSLSPGEGDTQYF.